The 20 T cell receptor beta chains given below trace back to one sample, sequenced in a study of T cell responses to AZD1222 COVID-19 vaccine (dated by TCRdb to the early 2020s). The method behind the library was the immunoSEQ multiplex PCR assay. Sourced from immuneACCESS, this table was stored by TCRdb with only in-frame sequences that have V and J called. A share of the clones is absent; for the studies checked, an unresolved V gene accounts for under half, and the remainder has no known explanation. This sample has 150,000 or so clones in its table, and 85% to 95% of those were observed once. Together, the top ten hold over 7.5% of the sample. Taken with the paper, the label for time point translates to: baseline before first vaccination. Specimen: peripheral blood, collected on day 0 of AZD1222 vaccination. The receptors stem from an adult in good health.

The chain employs TRBV7-8 and TRBJ2-1; 9 nucleotides line up with TRBD2. Germline V gene lookup returns CDR1 SGHVS and CDR2 FQNEAQ. The CDR3 has 13 amino acids. The J segment lost 9 bases and the V segment lost 5 bases, leaving 5 bases of the junction unmatched. The CDR3 DNA sequence: TGTGCCAGCAGCCGGACTAGCGTCCTTGAGCAGTTCTTC. Its protein is CASSRTSVLEQFF.

This chain links TRBV11-2 with TRBJ1-1; D not resolved. V lost 0 bases to trimming and J lost 1 base, with 6 bases between them. Germline assignment: CDR1 SGHAT and CDR2 FQNNGV. This CDR3 contains 14 residues. The CDR3 DNA reads TGTGCCAGCAGCTTAGAAGCAGGGAACACTGAAGCTTTCTTT. Its translation: CASSLEAGNTEAFF.

The V and J genes are TRBV19 and TRBJ2-3; D remains unclear. The CDR3 runs 16 residues. Trimming removed 1 base at V and 2 bases at J, with 13 bases between. Per germline, CDR1 LNHDA and CDR2 SQIVND (reference sequence). The CDR3, as DNA: TGTGCCAGTAGTATAGTGAATGGGTTCCCCACAGATACGCAGTATTTT. This gives the protein CASSIVNGFPTDTQYF. The variable domain in full, completed from reference TRBV19 and TRBJ2-3, reads DGGITQSPKYLFRKEGQNVTLSCEQNLNHDAMYWYRQDPGQGLRLIYYSQIVNDFQKGDIAEGYSVSREKKESFPLTVTSAQKNPTAFYLCASSIVNGFPTDTQYFGPGTRLTVL.

The chain employs TRBV7-8 and TRBJ1-2; D may be TRBD1 (5 bases). This CDR3 contains 14 residues. The germline gives CDR1 SGHVS, CDR2 FQNEAQ. V was shortened by 1 base and J by 8 bases, with 14 bases between the two germline ends. Here the CDR3 reads CASSLGGAQGGYTF. The CDR3 nucleotides read TGTGCCAGCAGCTTAGGAGGGGCCCAAGGAGGCTACACCTTC.

Here the CDR3 DNA reads TGTGCCAGAAGCTTTTGGGTAGGGAGTGGGCTGTTTTTT. Its translation is CARSFWVGSGLFF. The V gene is TRBV5-3, the J gene TRBJ2-2; D is perhaps TRBD2 (5 bases). TRBV5-3 is treated as an ORF (open reading frame) with a function not yet certain. The V gene lost 2 bases and the J gene lost 13 bases, with 15 bases spanning the gap. The CDR3 is 13 residues long.

V is TRBV7-3 and J is TRBJ2-4; D might be TRBD2 (6 bases). The V end was cut by 3 bases, the J end by 1 base, with 10 bases between. Germline CDR1 and CDR2: SGHTA and FQGTGA. This CDR3 spans 15 amino acids. CDR3 loop: CASSLAGTAKNIQYF. DNA for the CDR3: TGTGCCAGCAGCTTGGCGGGGACTGCCAAAAACATTCAGTACTTC.

V gene TRBV4-1 combines with J gene TRBJ1-3; a possible D gene is TRBD1 (5 bases). Germline CDR1 MGHRA, CDR2 YSYEKL. The CDR3 runs to 16 residues. Deletions cut 4 bases from V and 2 bases from J, with 15 bases between. The CDR3 is CASSPYRVGAGNTIYF. CDR3 DNA sequence: TGCGCCAGCAGCCCTTATCGTGTAGGGGCTGGAAACACCATATATTTT.

The rearrangement links TRBV7-2 to TRBJ1-1, with no clear D. Trimming took 7 bases from V and 0 from J, leaving 3 bases between them. CDR1 and CDR2 from the germline V gene are SGHTA and FQGNSA. This CDR3 spans 11 amino acids. This chain's CDR3 is CASTLNTEAFF. DNA of the CDR3: TGTGCCAGCACCCTGAACACTGAAGCTTTCTTT.

The chain combines TRBV4-1 with TRBJ1-1; D is ambiguous. The CDR3 is made up of 15 amino acids. Between the trimmed V and J ends, which lost 1 base and 3 bases, there was a span of 12 bases. The germline CDR1 and CDR2 sequences are MGHRA and YSYEKL. The CDR3 here is CASSQGLSLDTEAFF. CDR3 sequence (DNA): TGCGCCAGCAGCCAAGGCCTTTCCTTGGACACTGAAGCTTTCTTT.

This chain joins TRBV5-8 and TRBJ1-4; D is undetermined. The CDR3 consists of 15 residues. CDR1 SGHTS and CDR2 YDEGEE come from the germline V gene. Deletions cut 5 bases from V and 7 bases from J, with 18 bases between. Here the CDR3 DNA reads TGTGCCAGCAGTCTTGGAAGGGTGGAAGGTGAAAAACTGTTTTTT. Protein: CASSLGRVEGEKLFF.

The genes are TRBV6-1 and TRBJ2-3; 10 positions agree with TRBD2. From germline, CDR1 is MNHNS and CDR2 SASEGT. This CDR3 contains 16 residues. Trimming cost V 2 bases and J 2 bases; bases outside gene matches: 4. CDR3: CASSEPAGGHTDTQYF. In nucleotides, the CDR3 is TGTGCCAGCAGTGAACCAGCGGGGGGGCACACAGATACGCAGTATTTT.

The chain joins TRBV7-9 to TRBJ1-3; D uncertain. The CDR3 extends over 15 amino acids. The V gene lost 5 bases and the J gene lost 1 base, with 12 bases spanning the gap. Germline V gene lookup returns CDR1 SEHNR and CDR2 FQNEAQ (reference sequence). This chain's CDR3 is CASSPPAGSGNTIYF. DNA of the CDR3: TGTGCCAGCAGCCCGCCGGCTGGGTCTGGAAACACCATATATTTT. Drawing the rest from reference TRBV7-9 and TRBJ1-3, the complete variable domain is DTGVSQNPRHKITKRGQNVTFRCDPISEHNRLYWYRQTLGQGPEFLTYFQNEAQLEKSRLLSDRFSAERPKGSFSTLEIQRTEQGDSAMYLCASSPPAGSGNTIYFGEGSWLTVV.

This clone was seen many times. This chain links TRBV7-2 with TRBJ1-5; unclear D gene. V dropped 4 bases and J dropped 3 bases, with 4 bases sitting between them. This CDR3 contains 12 residues. Germline CDR1 SGHTA, CDR2 FQGNSA. CDR3 residues: CASSYNNQPQHF. CDR3 nucleotides: TGTGCCAGCAGCTACAACAATCAGCCCCAGCATTTT. Using reference TRBV7-2 and TRBJ1-5 for the parts outside the CDR3, the full variable domain is GAGVSQSPSNKVTEKGKDVELRCDPISGHTALYWYRQSLGQGLEFLIYFQGNSAPDKSGLPSDRFSAERTGGSVSTLTIQRTQQEDSAVYLCASSYNNQPQHFGDGTRLSIL.

The chain joins TRBV7-9 to TRBJ2-5; 7 bases agree with TRBD2. CDR3 length: 15 residues. Per the germline V gene, CDR1 is SEHNR and CDR2 is FQNEAQ (reference sequence). J was trimmed by 4 bases and V by 1 base; bases with no gene match: 6. CDR3 DNA: TGTGCCAGCAGCTTAGGATGGCTAGCGGCAGAGACCCAGTACTTC. It yields the protein CASSLGWLAAETQYF.

The V call is TRBV6-2 or TRBV6-3, the J call TRBJ2-7; D may be TRBD2 (6 bases). Trimming removed 5 bases from V and 3 bases from J, with 11 bases in between. Germline CDR1 reads MNHEY; CDR2 reads SVGEGT. The CDR3 runs to 13 residues. Written as DNA, the CDR3 is TGTGCCAGCAGTCAACGCGGGGACTACGAGCAGTACTTC. Protein: CASSQRGDYEQYF.

The CDR3 protein is CASSVSTGGGTNEKLFF. In nucleotides, the CDR3 is TGTGCCAGCAGCGTATCCACCGGGGGGGGAACTAATGAAAAACTGTTTTTT. The rearrangement joins TRBV9 to TRBJ1-4, with TRBD1 as a possible D gene (5 bases). Trimming pared 1 base from V and 1 base from J, leaving 14 bases between. CDR1 is SGDLS, CDR2 YYNGEE, per germline. The CDR3 runs to 17 residues.

The chain has TRBV5-1 and TRBJ1-2, with 8 bases that match TRBD1. Per the germline V gene, CDR1 is SGHRS and CDR2 is YFSETQ. V was clipped by 4 bases and J by 3 bases; unmatched bases: 14. There are 17 residues in the CDR3. The CDR3 DNA reads TGCGCCAGCAGCCCCGGGGCAGGGGGCGCGCGGGACTATGGCTACACCTTC. This codes for CASSPGAGGARDYGYTF.

This clone has only one observation. V gene TRBV3-1 (or the pseudogene TRBV3-2) combines with J gene TRBJ1-1; 8 bases fit TRBD1. CDR1 is LGHDT, CDR2 YNNKEL, per germline (reference sequence). The CDR3 is 13 amino acids. V lost 6 bases and J lost 4; bases outside the gene matches: 4. CDR3 protein: CASRRTGLTEAFF. The CDR3 DNA sequence: TGTGCCAGCAGACGGACAGGGCTCACTGAAGCTTTCTTT.

The CDR3: CASSPLSDNTGELFF. Here the CDR3 DNA reads TGTGCCAGCAGTCCCCTCTCGGATAACACCGGGGAGCTGTTTTTT. The J gene is TRBJ2-2, the V gene TRBV28, with D unresolved. Germline-derived CDR1 and CDR2 are MDHEN and SYDVKM. Trimming shortened V by 5 bases and J by 2 bases, and 12 bases separated the two germline ends. CDR3 length: 15 amino acids. The whole variable domain, remainder taken from reference TRBV28 and TRBJ2-2, is DVKVTQSSRYLVKRTGEKVFLECVQDMDHENMFWYRQDPGLGLRLIYFSYDVKMKEKGDIPEGYSVSREKKERFSLILESASTNQTSMYLCASSPLSDNTGELFFGEGSRLTVL.

The chain couples TRBV2 to TRBJ2-7, with D uncertain. The germline CDR1 and CDR2 sequences are SNHLY and FYNNEI. V shed 4 bases and J shed 3 bases, with 13 bases lying between them. The CDR3 contains 14 residues. CDR3 sequence (DNA): TGTGCCAGCAGTGGTTCAGGAGAAAGCTACGAGCAGTACTTC. This codes for CASSGSGESYEQYF.